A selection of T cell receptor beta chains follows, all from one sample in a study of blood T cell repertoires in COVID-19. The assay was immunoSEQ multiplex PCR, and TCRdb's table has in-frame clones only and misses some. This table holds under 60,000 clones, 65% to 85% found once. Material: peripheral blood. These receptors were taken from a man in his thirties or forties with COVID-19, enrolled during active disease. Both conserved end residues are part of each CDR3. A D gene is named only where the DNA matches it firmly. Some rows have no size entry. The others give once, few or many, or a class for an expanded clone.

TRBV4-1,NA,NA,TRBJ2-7,TGCGCCAGCAGCCTCTCCGGTGGGGCATACGAGCAGTACTTC,CASSLSGGAYEQYF
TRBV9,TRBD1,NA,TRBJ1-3,TGTGCCAGCAGCGTAACAGGGGGTTTTGGAAACACCATATATTTT,CASSVTGGFGNTIYF
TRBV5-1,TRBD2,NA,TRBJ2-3,TGCGCCAGCAGCTTGAGGACTAGCGGGAGTTCAGATACGCAGTATTTT,CASSLRTSGSSDTQYF
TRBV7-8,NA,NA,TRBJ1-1,TGTGCCAGCAGCTTAATAGGGGGTACTGAAGCTTTCTTT,CASSLIGGTEAFF
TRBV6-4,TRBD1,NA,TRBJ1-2,TGTGCCAAGGGGGCAGGGATAGAATCTAACTATGGCTACACCTTC,CAKGAGIESNYGYTF
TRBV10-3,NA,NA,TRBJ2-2,TGTGCCATCAGTCAAGCGGCGAACACCGGGGAGCTGTTTTTT,CAISQAANTGELFF
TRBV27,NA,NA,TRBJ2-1,TGTGCCAGCAGTTTGGAGATAGCTGAAACCTCTAATGAGCAGTTCTTC,CASSLEIAETSNEQFF
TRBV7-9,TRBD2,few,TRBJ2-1,TGTGCCAGCAGCCAGGGACCTAGCGGGAGGGGGGAGCAGTTCTTC,CASSQGPSGRGEQFF
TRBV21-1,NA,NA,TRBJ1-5,TGTGCCAGCAGCACCCCTGGAGGCAATCAGCCCCAGCATTTT,CASSTPGGNQPQHF
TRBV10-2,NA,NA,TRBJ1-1,TGCGCCAGCGACGGGCGGGGGTCGGGTGAAGCTTTCTTT,CASDGRGSGEAFF
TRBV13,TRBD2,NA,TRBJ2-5,TGTGCCAGCAGCTTAGGACCAGCGGGGGCCAAAGAGACCCAGTACTTC,CASSLGPAGAKETQYF
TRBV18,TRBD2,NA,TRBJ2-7,TGTGCCAGCTCCTCCCTAGCGGGAGGGTACGAGCAGTACTTC,CASSSLAGGYEQYF
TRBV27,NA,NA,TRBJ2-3,TGTGCCAGCAGCCCCCGATCATGGACAGGGATTCTAGCGGAAAGCACAGATACGCAGTATTTT,CASSPRSWTGILAESTDTQYF
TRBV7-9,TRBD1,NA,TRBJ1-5,TGTGCCAGCAGCATCCAGGGGGCTGGCGGCAATCAGCCCCAGCATTTT,CASSIQGAGGNQPQHF
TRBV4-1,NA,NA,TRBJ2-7,TGCGCCAGCAGCCAAGTTTCCCAGGCCACCTACGAGCAGTACTTC,CASSQVSQATYEQYF
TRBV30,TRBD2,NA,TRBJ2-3,TGTGCCAACACTTTACTAGCGGGAGGGCCAGATACGCAGTATTTT,CANTLLAGGPDTQYF
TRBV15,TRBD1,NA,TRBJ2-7,TGTGCCACCAGCAAAAGCCAGGGGGCGAGGTATTACGAGCAGTACTTC,CATSKSQGARYYEQYF
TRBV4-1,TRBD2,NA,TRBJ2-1,TGCGCCAGCAGCCAAGCTAGCGGGAGGGCCGGGTTTGGTAATGAGCAGTTCTTC,CASSQASGRAGFGNEQFF
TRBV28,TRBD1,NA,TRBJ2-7,TGTGCCAGCAGTTTCCCTCACGGGACAGGGTCCTACGAGCAGTACTTC,CASSFPHGTGSYEQYF
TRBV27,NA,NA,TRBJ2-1,TGTGCCAGCAGTCGCCAGCGGAACCACAATGAGCAGTTCTTC,CASSRQRNHNEQFF
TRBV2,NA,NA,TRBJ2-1,TGTGCCAGCGCCCCCAAGGGGAATCCTAAATACAATGAGCAGTTCTTC,CASAPKGNPKYNEQFF
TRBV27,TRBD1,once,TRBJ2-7,TGTGCCAGCAGTAAGGGACAGGGAGTATACGAGCAGTACTTC,CASSKGQGVYEQYF
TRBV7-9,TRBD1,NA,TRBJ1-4,TGTGCCAGCAGCTTCCATTCCGGGACAGGGGGCGAAAAACTGTTTTTT,CASSFHSGTGGEKLFF
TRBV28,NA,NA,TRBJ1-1,TGTGCCAGCAGTTTAACCGGGTCGGCTGAAGCTTTCTTT,CASSLTGSAEAFF
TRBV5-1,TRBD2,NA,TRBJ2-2,TGCGCCAGCAGCTTGGTCTCTAGCGGGAGTATCACCGGGGAGCTGTTTTTT,CASSLVSSGSITGELFF
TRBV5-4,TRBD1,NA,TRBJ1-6,TGTGCCAGCAGCTTGTTTCTACAGGGGGACTCACCCCTCCACTTT,CASSLFLQGDSPLHF
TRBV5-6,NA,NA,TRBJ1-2,TGTGCCAGCAGCTTGGCCAGTTTCGGAGCCGTCCTCAACTTC,CASSLASFGAVLNF
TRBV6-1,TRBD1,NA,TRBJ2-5,TGTGCCAGCAGTGAATCATTGGACAGGGGGTTTGAGACCCAGTACTTC,CASSESLDRGFETQYF
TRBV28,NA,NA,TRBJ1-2,TGTGCCAGCAACCTCCCCCCCACAGTAACCGGCTACACCTTC,CASNLPPTVTGYTF
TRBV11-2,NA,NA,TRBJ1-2,TGTGCCAGCAGCCCCCCTGGGCGGGGCGGCTATGGCTACACCTTC,CASSPPGRGGYGYTF
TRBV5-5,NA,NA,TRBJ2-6,TGTGCCAGCAGTTATACTGGGGCCAACGTCCTGACTTTC,CASSYTGANVLTF
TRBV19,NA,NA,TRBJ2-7,TGTGCCAGTAGTACCAGACCAGGATCCTACGAGCAGTACTTC,CASSTRPGSYEQYF
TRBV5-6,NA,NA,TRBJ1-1,TGTGCCAGCAGCTTGGACCTAATGAACACTGAAGCTTTCTTT,CASSLDLMNTEAFF